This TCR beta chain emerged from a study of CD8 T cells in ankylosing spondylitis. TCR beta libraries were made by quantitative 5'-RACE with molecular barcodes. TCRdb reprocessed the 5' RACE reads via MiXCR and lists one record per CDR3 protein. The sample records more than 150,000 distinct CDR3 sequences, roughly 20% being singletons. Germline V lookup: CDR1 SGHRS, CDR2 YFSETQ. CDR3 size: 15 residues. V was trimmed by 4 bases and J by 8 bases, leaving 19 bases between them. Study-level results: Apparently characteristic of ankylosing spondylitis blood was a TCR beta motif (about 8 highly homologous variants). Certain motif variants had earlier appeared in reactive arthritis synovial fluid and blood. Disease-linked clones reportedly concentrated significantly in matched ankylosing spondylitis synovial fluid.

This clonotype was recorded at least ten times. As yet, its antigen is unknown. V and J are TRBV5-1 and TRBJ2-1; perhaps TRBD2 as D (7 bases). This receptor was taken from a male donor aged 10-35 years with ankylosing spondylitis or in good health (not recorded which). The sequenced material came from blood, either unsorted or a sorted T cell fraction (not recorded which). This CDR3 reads CASSPGLGGFDEQFF. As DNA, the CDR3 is TGCGCCAGCAGCCCTGGACTAGGGGGGTTTGATGAGCAGTTCTTC.